These 10 T cell receptor beta chains came from one sample sequenced in a study of T cell responses to AZD1222 COVID-19 vaccine. Method: immunoSEQ multiplex PCR; TCRdb's copy keeps in-frame clones and lacks some. In the table there are about 130,000 clones, 88% of which are singletons. The sample was peripheral blood, taken 28 days after the second AZD1222 dose. The receptors were sampled from an adult who received the AZD1222 COVID-19 vaccine.

The V gene is TRBV6-5, the J gene TRBJ1-2; possibly TRBD1 for D (6 bases). The ends were cut back, 7 bases at V and 6 bases at J, with 12 bases in the middle. The CDR3 has 12 amino acids. CDR1 and CDR2 from the germline V gene are MNHEY and SVGAGI. CDR3 amino acids: CASISGANGYTF. CDR3 bases: TGTGCCAGCATCTCAGGGGCGAATGGCTACACCTTC.

The chain recombines TRBV27 with TRBJ2-7; D gene uncertain. V was cut by 4 bases and J by 5 bases, with 9 bases left in between. Germline CDR1 and CDR2: MNHEY and SMNVEV (reference sequence). The CDR3 is made up of 12 amino acids. The chain's CDR3 is CASSSGVHEQYF. DNA of the CDR3: TGTGCCAGCAGTTCTGGGGTACACGAGCAGTACTTC.

The rearrangement links TRBV28 to TRBJ1-2; D is unresolved. The germline CDR1 and CDR2 sequences are MDHEN and SYDVKM. V was shortened by 5 bases and J by 7 bases, with 11 bases between the two germline ends. CDR3 length: 12 residues. The CDR3 DNA is TGTGCCAGCAGTGGTCACCCGGGTGGCTACACCTTC. It codes for CASSGHPGGYTF.

The rearrangement joins TRBV28 to TRBJ1-1; no clear D. Germline V gene lookup returns CDR1 MDHEN and CDR2 SYDVKM. The V end was cut by 6 bases, the J end by 3 bases, with 5 bases between. CDR3 length: 11 amino acids. CDR3 residues: CASRKDTEAFF. CDR3 sequence (DNA): TGTGCCAGCAGGAAGGACACTGAAGCTTTCTTT.

The sample holds one count of this clone. The CDR3 DNA reads TGCGCCAGCAGCTTTGATCCGGGACAGGGGGATGAAAAACTGTTTTTT. It is translated as CASSFDPGQGDEKLFF. The genes are TRBV5-1 and TRBJ1-4, with 11 bases lining up with TRBD1. This CDR3 is built from 16 residues. The V gene end was trimmed by 2 bases and the J gene end by 6 bases; junction bases not matched to a gene: 6. Per germline, CDR1 SGHRS and CDR2 YFSETQ.

This chain links TRBV6-9 with TRBJ2-3; D call uncertain. Trimming shortened V by 6 bases and J by 6 bases, and 28 bases separated the two germline ends. This CDR3 region has 18 residues. Germline-derived CDR1 and CDR2 are MNHGY and SVAAGI. Written as DNA, the CDR3 is TGTGCCAGCAGCCGTTACCCCCACCCATATCGTGGCTTGGATACGCAGTATTTT. It encodes CASSRYPHPYRGLDTQYF.

V is TRBV9 and J is TRBJ2-7; perhaps D is TRBD1 or TRBD2 (5 bases each). The V gene lost 3 bases and the J gene lost 5 bases, with 15 bases spanning the gap. The length of the CDR3 is 14 residues. CDR1 and CDR2 from the germline V gene are SGDLS and YYNGEE. Here the CDR3 reads CASSATGTSNEQYF. CDR3 coding DNA: TGTGCCAGCAGCGCCACCGGGACGAGTAACGAGCAGTACTTC.

This chain connects TRBV11-3 to TRBJ1-4; D ambiguous. The CDR3 runs to 14 residues. V shed 4 bases and J shed 0 bases, with 6 bases lying between them. Germline CDR1 and CDR2: SGHNT and YENEEA. CDR3 amino acids: CASSSSSTNEKLFF. In nucleotides, the CDR3 is TGTGCCAGCAGCTCTAGCTCAACTAATGAAAAACTGTTTTTT. Together with reference TRBV11-3 and TRBJ1-4, the CDR3 gives the full variable domain: EAGVVQSPRYKIIEKKQPVAFWCNPISGHNTLYWYLQNLGQGPELLIRYENEEAVDDSQLPKDRFSAERLKGVDSTLKIQPAELGDSAVYLCASSSSSTNEKLFFGSGTQLSVL.

V gene TRBV7-2 combines with J gene TRBJ1-3; D is unclear. CDR3 length equals 11 residues. Germline lookup yields CDR1 SGHTA and CDR2 FQGNSA. The V end lost 2 bases, the J end lost 6 bases, and 2 bases lay between the germline ends. DNA for the CDR3: TGTGCCAGCAGCTTACAAAACACCATATATTTT. Its translation is CASSLQNTIYF.

The genes are TRBV10-3 and TRBJ1-2; 7 positions match TRBD1. The germline V gene encodes CDR1 ENHRY and CDR2 SYGVKD. CDR3 length equals 14 residues. After removal of 6 bases from V and 5 bases from J, the junction contained 9 bases not matched to a gene. CDR3 nucleotides: TGTGCCATCAGAGGACAGGAGGAAGGATATGGCTACACCTTC. Translating it yields CAIRGQEEGYGYTF.